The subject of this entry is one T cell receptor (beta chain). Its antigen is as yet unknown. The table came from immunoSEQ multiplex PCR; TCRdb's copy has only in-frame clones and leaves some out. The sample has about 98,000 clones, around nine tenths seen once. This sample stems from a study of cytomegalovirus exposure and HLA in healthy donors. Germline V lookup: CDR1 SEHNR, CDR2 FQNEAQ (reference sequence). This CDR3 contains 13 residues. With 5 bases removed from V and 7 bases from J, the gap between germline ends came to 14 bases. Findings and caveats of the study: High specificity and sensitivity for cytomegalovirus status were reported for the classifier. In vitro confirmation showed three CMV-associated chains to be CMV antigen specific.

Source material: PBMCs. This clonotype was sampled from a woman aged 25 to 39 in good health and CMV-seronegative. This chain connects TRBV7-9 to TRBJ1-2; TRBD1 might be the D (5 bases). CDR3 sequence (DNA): TGTGCCAGCAGCGGCGGGGGAAGGGGTGGCTACACCTTC. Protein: CASSGGGRGGYTF.